Following are 24 T cell receptor beta chains from one sample sequenced in a study of T-cell reconstitution after alpha-beta-depleted transplantation in children. Unique molecular identifiers were built into the TCRbeta library. TCRdb recomputed calls from the PCR reads with MiXCR, one row per CDR3 protein. The repertoire has hundreds of thousands of distinct CDR3 sequences, around 13% of them found once; the top ten carry over 2%. Sequencing was performed on PBMCs, mostly from graft donor cells, taken 360 days after TCRalphabeta/CD19-depleted stem cell transplant. These receptors were collected from a male patient under 18 who had a stem cell transplant for acute myeloid leukemia, so the T cells may come from the graft donor.

This clonotype was counted between two and nine times. The V call is TRBV4-1, the J call TRBJ2-2; the D is unclear. The CDR3 runs to 17 residues. The V end lost 1 base, the J end lost 6 bases, and 18 bases lay between the germline ends. Germline V gives CDR1 MGHRA, CDR2 YSYEKL. The DNA of the CDR3 is TGCGCCAGCAGCCAAGTCCCCGGCTATCTGGACCCCGGGGAGCTGTTTTTT. Amino acid sequence: CASSQVPGYLDPGELFF.

This clonotype was counted ten times or more. V gene TRBV29-1 combines with J gene TRBJ1-3; D call uncertain. The CDR3 runs to 13 residues. Germline CDR1 and CDR2: SQVTM and ANQGSEA. The V gene lost 2 bases and the J gene lost 4 bases, with 9 bases spanning the gap. The CDR3 DNA is TGCAGCGTTGAACCTGGGGTAGGAAACACCATATATTTT. It yields the protein CSVEPGVGNTIYF. The whole variable domain, remainder taken from reference TRBV29-1 and TRBJ1-3, is SAVISQKPSRDICQRGTSLTIQCQVDSQVTMMFWYRQQPGQSLTLIATANQGSEATYESGFVIDKFPISRPNLTFSTLTVSNMSPEDSSIYLCSVEPGVGNTIYFGEGSWLTVV.

The rearrangement joins TRBV20-1 to TRBJ1-3; 7 bases match TRBD1. This CDR3 has 13 residues. V was pared by 4 bases and J by 3 bases, with 3 bases of the junction left unmatched. Germline V CDR1 and CDR2: DFQATT, SNEGSKA (reference sequence). CDR3 DNA: TGCAGTGCTAAGGGACAGCTTGGAAACACCATATATTTT. This translates into CSAKGQLGNTIYF.

Only a few counts were recorded for this clonotype. The V call is TRBV10-2, the J call TRBJ2-3; possibly TRBD2 for D (5 bases). The CDR3 spans 15 residues. The germline V gene encodes CDR1 WSHSY and CDR2 SAAADI. V was pared by 1 base and J by 3 bases, with 11 bases between. The CDR3 spells CASSEWRLLTDTQYF. The CDR3 region has the DNA TGCGCCAGCAGTGAGTGGAGACTACTAACAGATACGCAGTATTTT.

This clonotype has more than one count but fewer than ten. One end of the junction is discordant with germline, which a read error may explain. V and J are TRBV7-7 and TRBJ2-5; 7 positions agree with TRBD1. This CDR3 spans 13 amino acids. Germline assignment: CDR1 SSHAT and CDR2 FNYEAQ (reference sequence). CDR3 coding DNA: TGTGCTAGCAGCGCTCGACAGGGAGAGACCCAGTACTTC. It is translated as CASSARQGETQYF.

V gene TRBV11-2 combines with J gene TRBJ2-1; D might be TRBD2 (6 bases). The V end was cut by 4 bases, the J end by 3 bases, with 7 bases between. In germline, CDR1 is SGHAT, CDR2 FQNNGV. CDR3 length: 13 amino acids. This chain's CDR3 is CASSSGVYNEQFF. DNA for the CDR3: TGTGCCAGCAGCTCGGGAGTCTACAATGAGCAGTTCTTC. The entire variable domain, with the rest obtained from reference TRBV11-2 and TRBJ2-1, is as follows: EAGVAQSPRYKIIEKRQSVAFWCNPISGHATLYWYQQILGQGPKLLIQFQNNGVVDDSQLPKDRFSAERLKGVDSTLKIQPAKLEDSAVYLCASSSGVYNEQFFGPGTRLTVL.

This clonotype was observed a handful of times. The chain recombines TRBV7-8 with TRBJ2-7; 12 positions match TRBD2. This CDR3 region has 18 residues. Germline V gene lookup returns CDR1 SGHVS and CDR2 FQNEAQ. Trimming cost V 5 bases and J 0 bases; bases outside gene matches: 11. CDR3 DNA sequence: TGTGCCAGCAGCGAAGGACTAGCGGGACCTCATCTCTCCTACGAGCAGTACTTC. Protein sequence: CASSEGLAGPHLSYEQYF.

J is TRBJ2-4 and V is TRBV2; the D is unclear. This CDR3 is 17 amino acids long. V dropped 0 bases and J dropped 7 bases, with 19 bases sitting between them. Germline V CDR1 and CDR2: SNHLY, FYNNEI. Here the CDR3 reads CASSEALMGFNGNIQYF. CDR3 nucleotide sequence: TGTGCCAGCAGTGAAGCTCTAATGGGGTTCAACGGGAACATTCAGTACTTC.

This sequence joins TRBV5-6 and TRBJ2-1; no firm D call. The CDR3 totals 12 residues. V dropped 4 bases and J dropped 8 bases, with 10 bases sitting between them. Germline assignment: CDR1 SGHDT and CDR2 YYEEEE. CDR3 sequence reads: CASSLTIDEQFF. In DNA form, the CDR3 reads TGTGCCAGCAGCCTGACGATAGATGAGCAGTTCTTC. Complete variable domain (other parts from reference TRBV5-6 and TRBJ2-1): DAGVTQSPTHLIKTRGQQVTLRCSPKSGHDTVSWYQQALGQGPQFIFQYYEEEERQRGNFPDRFSGHQFPNYSSELNVNALLLGDSALYLCASSLTIDEQFFGPGTRLTVL.

This clonotype was seen a few times. The chain carries TRBV7-3 and TRBJ2-1; 10 nucleotides match TRBD1. The length of the CDR3 is 15 residues. The germline V gene encodes CDR1 SGHTA and CDR2 FQGTGA. The V gene end was trimmed by 4 bases and the J gene end by 4 bases; junction bases not matched to a gene: 4. The CDR3 DNA reads as TGTGCCAGCAGCTCAAAGGACAGGGGGTACAATGAGCAGTTCTTC. It codes for CASSSKDRGYNEQFF.

The V and J genes are TRBV4-3 and TRBJ2-7; the D is unclear. Trimming left V 0 bases short and J 3 bases short, with 9 bases between. CDR1 and CDR2 (germline): LGHNA, YSLEER. CDR3 length: 14 amino acids. The CDR3 protein is CASSQDLGDYEQYF. In DNA form, the CDR3 reads TGCGCCAGCAGCCAAGATCTAGGTGACTACGAGCAGTACTTC.

The table lists this clonotype with many counts. The chain employs TRBV7-6 and TRBJ2-2, with 13 bases lining up with TRBD2. After removal of 5 bases from V and 3 bases from J, the junction contained 9 bases not matched to a gene. Germline assignment: CDR1 SGHVS and CDR2 FNYEAQ. CDR3 length: 18 residues. The CDR3 spells CASSQGLAGEKYTGELFF. The CDR3 bases are TGTGCCAGCAGCCAAGGACTAGCGGGAGAAAAGTACACCGGGGAGCTGTTTTTT.

The chain recombines TRBV28 with TRBJ2-7, with D perhaps matching TRBD2 (6 bases). The CDR3 consists of 16 residues. Germline V CDR1 and CDR2: MDHEN, SYDVKM. V dropped 7 bases and J dropped 3 bases, with 22 bases sitting between them. The CDR3, as DNA: TGTGCCAGCACCCTCCGGGCGGGGAGGACCAACTACGAGCAGTACTTC. Its translation is CASTLRAGRTNYEQYF.

This clonotype turned up a few times. The chain is built from TRBV4-3 and TRBJ2-3; D may correspond to TRBD1 or TRBD2 (6 bases each). This CDR3 region has 18 residues. Trimming cost V 4 bases and J 0 bases, with 20 bases left between them. From germline, CDR1 is LGHNA and CDR2 YSLEER. CDR3 nucleotides: TGCGCCAGCAGCCGCCACGTAGGGTCCGGGGGCAGCACAGATACGCAGTATTTT. Translated: CASSRHVGSGGSTDTQYF.

The chain employs TRBV10-3 and TRBJ2-7; 11 bases fit TRBD2. The trim removed 10 bases at V and 4 bases at J, leaving 9 bases unmatched. Germline loops: CDR1 ENHRY, CDR2 SYGVKD. The CDR3 runs to 14 residues. CDR3 in amino acids: CATSGTSGSYEQYF. DNA for the CDR3: TGTGCCACCTCCGGGACTAGCGGCTCATACGAGCAGTACTTC.

This clonotype showed up just a few times. The chain links TRBV18 to TRBJ2-5; TRBD2 matches 11 bases. Germline lookup yields CDR1 KGHSH and CDR2 LQKENI. The V gene end was trimmed by 1 base and the J gene end by 5 bases; junction bases not matched to a gene: 9. The CDR3 loop spans 17 amino acids. CDR3: CASSPLTLTSGNETQYF. The CDR3 DNA reads as TGTGCCAGCTCACCACTAACCCTGACTAGCGGGAACGAGACCCAGTACTTC.

This clonotype was found a few times. The chain is built from TRBV10-3 and TRBJ2-3, with 12 bases lining up with TRBD1. Germline values: CDR1 ENHRY, CDR2 SYGVKD. Germline trimming cut 0 bases from V and 5 bases from J; bases unmatched to any gene: 9. The CDR3 sequence is 18 residues long. In nucleotides, the CDR3 is TGTGCCATCAGTGAGTCTTTTTTGGGACAGGGGGCGCGAGATACGCAGTATTTT. It is translated as CAISESFLGQGARDTQYF.

In its sample, this clonotype was seen many times. The genes are TRBV28 and TRBJ2-7, with 9 bases that match TRBD1. The V segment lost 5 bases and the J segment 7 bases; nucleotides outside the gene matches: 6. This CDR3 has 13 residues. The germline gives CDR1 MDHEN, CDR2 SYDVKM. The CDR3 loop is CASSPGTGNEQYF. The DNA of the CDR3 is TGTGCCAGCAGTCCCGGGACAGGGAATGAGCAGTACTTC.

CDR3 coding DNA: TGTGCCAGCAGTCCCCGACGGAGCTCTGGAAACACCATATATTTT. Its translation is CASSPRRSSGNTIYF. The V gene is TRBV27, the J gene TRBJ1-3; unclear D gene. The CDR3 has 15 residues. Germline V lookup: CDR1 MNHEY, CDR2 SMNVEV (reference sequence). Between the trimmed V and J ends, which lost 5 bases and 0 bases, there was a span of 11 bases.

This clonotype was observed a handful of times. V usage is TRBV12-3 or TRBV12-4 and J usage is TRBJ2-7, with TRBD1 matching 7 bases. There are 17 residues in the CDR3. V trimming: 3 bases; J trimming: 1 base; junction bases outside the gene matches: 12. CDR3 DNA sequence: TGTGCCAGCAGTTTGCTAAAGCCCGGGACAGATTCCTACGAGCAGTACTTC. It specifies CASSLLKPGTDSYEQYF.

In this sample, this clonotype turned up a few times. The J gene is TRBJ2-7, the V gene TRBV6-5, with TRBD1 as a possible D gene (6 bases). Trimming took 4 bases from V and 4 from J, leaving 14 bases between them. The CDR3 length is 14 residues. Germline CDR1 is MNHEY and CDR2 is SVGAGI. This CDR3 is CASSFLGRGYEQYF. In nucleotides, the CDR3 is TGTGCCAGCAGTTTTCTCGGCAGGGGATACGAGCAGTACTTC.

This chain links TRBV12-5 with TRBJ2-5, with D unresolved. Germline lookup yields CDR1 LGHNT and CDR2 FRNRAP. CDR3 length: 13 amino acids. The V end was cut by 1 base, the J end by 2 bases, with 5 bases between. This CDR3 is CASGLGLQETQYF. The CDR3 DNA is TGTGCTAGTGGTTTGGGACTTCAAGAGACCCAGTACTTC.

This clonotype came up a few times. This sequence joins TRBV7-2 and TRBJ2-2; D not certain. The CDR3 consists of 15 residues. In germline, CDR1 is SGHTA, CDR2 FQGNSA. The V gene lost 2 bases and the J gene lost 6 bases, with 13 bases spanning the gap. The CDR3 sequence: CASSLIPSRPGELFF. The DNA for the CDR3 is TGTGCCAGCAGCTTAATACCTAGTAGGCCCGGGGAGCTGTTTTTT. Full variable domain (rest looked up from reference TRBV7-2 and TRBJ2-2): GAGVSQSPSNKVTEKGKDVELRCDPISGHTALYWYRQSLGQGLEFLIYFQGNSAPDKSGLPSDRFSAERTGGSVSTLTIQRTQQEDSAVYLCASSLIPSRPGELFFGEGSRLTVL.

This clonotype has ten or more counts. The chain employs TRBV7-8 and TRBJ2-7; 7 bases map to TRBD2. V shed 8 bases, J shed 2 bases, and the junction held 6 bases outside the gene matches. CDR1 and CDR2 (germline): SGHVS, FQNEAQ. This CDR3 spans 13 amino acids. CDR3 nucleotides: TGTGCCAGCGCGGGGGAGCGGACCTACGAGCAGTACTTC. As protein: CASAGERTYEQYF.